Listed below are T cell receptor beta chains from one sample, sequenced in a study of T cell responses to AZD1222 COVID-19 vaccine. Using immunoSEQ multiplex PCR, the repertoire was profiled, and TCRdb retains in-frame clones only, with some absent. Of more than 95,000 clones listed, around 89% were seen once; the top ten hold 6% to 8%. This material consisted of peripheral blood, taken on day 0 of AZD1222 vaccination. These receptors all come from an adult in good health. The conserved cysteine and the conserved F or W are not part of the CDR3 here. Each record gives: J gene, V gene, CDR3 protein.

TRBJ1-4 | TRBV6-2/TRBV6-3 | ASSYDRSPTTNEKLF
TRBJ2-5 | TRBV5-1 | ASSLGAGADQETQY
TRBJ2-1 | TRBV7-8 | ASSVTSGADNEQF
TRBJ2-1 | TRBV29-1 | SAGTSGGSSYNEQF
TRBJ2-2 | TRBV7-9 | ASSLGVSTNTGELF
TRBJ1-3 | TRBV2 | ASSRTGNTIY
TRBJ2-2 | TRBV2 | ASSLSRGGFTGELF
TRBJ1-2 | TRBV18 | ASSPTQGAEGYT
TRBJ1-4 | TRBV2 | ASTRDRFSATNEKLF
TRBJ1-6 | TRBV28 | ASSLGARNSPLH
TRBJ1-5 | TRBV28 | ASSSSQGVGQPQH
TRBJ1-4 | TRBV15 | ATSRALTGGDEKLF
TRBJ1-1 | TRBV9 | ASSVADGRANTEAF
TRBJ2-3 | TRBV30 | AWSRLAGADTQY
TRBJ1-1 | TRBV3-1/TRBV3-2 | ASSQGTGGTEAF
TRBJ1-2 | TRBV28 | ASSLSGEDGYT
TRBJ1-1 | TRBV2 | ARQGYLTAEAF
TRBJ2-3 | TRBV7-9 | ASSFGLEPDTQY
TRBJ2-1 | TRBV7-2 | ASSLTRNNEQF
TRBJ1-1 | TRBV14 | ASSGTGYWTEAF
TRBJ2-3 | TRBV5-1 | ASSYRGTSGVTDTQY
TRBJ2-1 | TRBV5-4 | ASSAPTGGEYNEQF
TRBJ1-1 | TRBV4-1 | ASSPAGQAGDTEAF
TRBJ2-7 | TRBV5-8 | ASSRDRGYEQY
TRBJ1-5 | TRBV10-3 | AISESLGQSYSNQPQH
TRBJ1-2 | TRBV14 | ASSPRQGGYGYT
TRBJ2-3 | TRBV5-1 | ASRRTGGSTDTQY
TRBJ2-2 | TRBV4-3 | ASSQALAGGPGELF
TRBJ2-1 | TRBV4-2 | ASSQGVGGPWNEQF
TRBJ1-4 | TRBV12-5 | ASGLVRWTGGKKLF
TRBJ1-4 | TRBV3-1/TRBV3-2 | ASSQDWIQGPTNEKLF
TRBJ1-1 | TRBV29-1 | SVSGQGLTEAF
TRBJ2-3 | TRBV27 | ASSSSARGQY